The clone carrying this T cell receptor (beta chain) showed up many times. No antigen is known for it. This specimen comes from a study of T cells in Graves' hyperthyroidism and ophthalmopathy. Whole-study findings and limits: Blood shared most expanded thyroid clonotypes above 0.001.

Germline CDR1 DFQATT, CDR2 SNEGSKA (reference sequence). Trimming shortened V by 0 bases and J by 8 bases, and 17 bases separated the two germline ends. CDR3 length equals 14 residues. Every diagnosis used clinical symptoms, serum thyroxine and TRAb, thyroid ultrasound and orbital computed tomography. The PBMCs were sourced from fresh peripheral blood (around 9.3 ml). Authors of the study amplified TCR beta CDR3 regions from RNA transcripts. The HTBI primer set served for first-round RT-PCR of the TCR CDR3. TCRdb reprocessed the multiplex PCR reads via MiXCR and lists one record per CDR3 protein. This table has more than 500,000 distinct CDR3 sequences, 15% to 20% appearing once.

Sequenced material: blood. This TCR came from a woman aged 25 to 45 with Graves' ophthalmopathy. J is TRBJ2-7 and V is TRBV20-1, with D possibly matching TRBD2 (6 bases). The CDR3 sequence is CSARETAGLLQQYF. As DNA, the CDR3 is TGCAGTGCTAGAGAAACTGCGGGACTCCTCCAGCAGTACTTC.